Sequencing of this TCR beta chain was carried out in a study of OX40 agonist ivuxolimab in advanced cancers. The wider study: With a range of roughly 20 to 80, age averaged roughly 61 years, and 65% to 85% were male. Earlier anti-PD-1, anti-PD-L1 or anti-CTLA-4 therapy was permitted; over 35% had received some.

Findings and caveats of the study: Both blood CD4+ and CD8+ T cells showed clonal growth by week 6 at 0.1 to 3.0 mg/kg.

This clone was seen once. Its antigen remains unidentified. Profiled with immunoSEQ multiplex PCR; TCRdb holds only in-frame clones, not every one. Among some 70,000 clones listed, about 91% were seen once. With 5 bases clipped from V and 4 bases from J, the junction kept 6 bases outside the gene matches. This CDR3 comprises 14 residues. The germline V gene encodes CDR1 SGHNT and CDR2 YENEEA. Sequencing used CD4+ or CD8+ T cells sorted from blood, obtained in a trial of the OX40 agonist ivuxolimab. The TCR originated in an adult with an advanced solid tumor such as melanoma, head and neck, liver or kidney cancer. The V call is TRBV11-3, the J call TRBJ2-5, with 8 bases identical to TRBD1. The DNA of the CDR3 is TGTGCCAGCAGCGCCACCGGGACAGGAGAGACCCAGTACTTC. Translation: CASSATGTGETQYF.